The 16 T cell receptor beta chains in this list originate from one sample, sequenced in a study of T cell repertoires in cytomegalovirus infection (dated by TCRdb to the late 2010s). Their recognized antigens are unknown. TCRdb names Illumina HiSeq 1500 as the instrument used. TCRdb passed the public sequencing reads through fastp at Q25 and MiXCR, retaining productive beta sequences. Records with the same CDR3 protein are collapsed into one entry carrying the most frequent genes and DNA. In this sample the table shows fewer than 850,000 distinct CDR3 sequences, about 29% of which occur a single time. In total, the top ten clones hold 13% of the sample. This specimen's treatment or condition label, interpreted: in vitro stimulation with specific CMV peptide epitopes to enrich CMV-specific T cells. The specimen comprised cultured CD8+ T cells from PBMCs, sampled from culture after CMV antigen stimulation. These receptors came from a human donor in good health (CMV status not recorded). Some clones in this sample may be carry-over from other donors' samples.

The chain couples TRBV20-1 to TRBJ1-4; D remains ambiguous. The V and J ends lost 6 bases and 0 bases respectively, with 8 bases between them. The CDR3 extends over 13 amino acids. Germline assignment: CDR1 DFQATT and CDR2 SNEGSKA (reference sequence). CDR3 in DNA: TGCAGTGCACGGACCTCAACTAATGAAAAACTGTTTTTT. Translation gives CSARTSTNEKLFF.

The sample holds a few counts of this clonotype. The chain uses TRBV7-6 and TRBJ1-6; 7 bases fit TRBD1. This CDR3 spans 15 amino acids. The germline V gene encodes CDR1 SGHVS and CDR2 FNYEAQ. V gave up 4 bases and J gave up 10 bases; unmatched junction bases: 10. DNA of the CDR3: TGTGCCAGCAGCTCCGAACAGGGGCTCCGATCACCCCTCCACTTT. Protein: CASSSEQGLRSPLHF.

This clonotype was counted only a few times. The gene calls are TRBV27 and TRBJ1-2, with 7 bases identical to TRBD1. The ends lost 6 bases at V and 0 bases at J; junction bases unmatched: 7. The V gene's germline CDR1 is MNHEY and CDR2 SMNVEV (reference sequence). This CDR3 is built from 15 residues. CDR3 DNA: TGTGCCAGCAGCGTTACAGGGGCAACTAACTATGGCTACACCTTC. Encoded protein: CASSVTGATNYGYTF.

This clonotype was counted a few times. The chain is built from TRBV18 and TRBJ2-7; D unclear. V was pared by 2 bases and J by 3 bases, with 8 bases between. The CDR3 has 13 residues. Germline V CDR1 and CDR2: KGHSH, LQKENI. CDR3 sequence reads: CASSPEDYYEQYV. CDR3 DNA sequence: TGTGCCAGCTCACCAGAGGATTACTACGAGCAGTACGTC.

This clonotype was recorded a few times. The V call is TRBV7-9, the J call TRBJ2-7; tentatively, D is TRBD1 (7 bases). The V gene's germline CDR1 is SEHNR and CDR2 FQNEAQ (reference sequence). Deletions cut 5 bases from V and 3 bases from J, with 11 bases between. The CDR3 consists of 13 residues. In DNA form, the CDR3 reads TGTGCCAGCAGCCGGCGGGACAGCTACGAGCAGTACGTC. It encodes CASSRRDSYEQYV.

This clonotype has a handful of counts. The CDR3 nucleotides are TGTGCCAGCAGCGGGGACTTTTCGAGGGCTAATGAAAAACTGTTTTTT. It translates to CASSGDFSRANEKLFF. The chain couples TRBV6-6 to TRBJ1-4; perhaps TRBD1 as D (5 bases). The length of the CDR3 is 16 residues. Trimming removed 6 bases from V and 3 bases from J, with 17 bases in between. Germline CDR1 and CDR2: MNHNY and SVGAGI (reference sequence).

The J gene is TRBJ2-5, the V gene TRBV10-3; D is uncertain. Trimming took off 10 bases at V and 0 bases at J, with 18 bases between the two ends. Germline-derived CDR1 and CDR2 are ENHRY and SYGVKD. The CDR3 runs 15 residues. The CDR3 DNA is TGTGCCACCAAGGTCGGCGACCGGTACCAAGAGACCCAGTACTTC. Amino acids: CATKVGDRYQETQYF.

V and J are TRBV20-1 and TRBJ1-5, with a weak D call TRBD1 (5 bases). The V end lost 5 bases, the J end lost 7 bases, and 18 bases lay between the germline ends. The CDR3 sequence is 14 residues long. Germline CDR1 is DFQATT and CDR2 is SNEGSKA (reference sequence). CDR3 in DNA: TGCAGTGCTGGCCCGGGACCCTGGCCCCAGCCCCAGCATTTT. Protein: CSAGPGPWPQPQHF.

The table lists this clonotype with a count of one. V usage is TRBV3-1 and J usage is TRBJ2-3; 16 bases are shared with TRBD2. V lost 0 bases to trimming and J lost 5 bases; unmatched junction nucleotides: 8. The CDR3 is 19 residues long. Germline-derived CDR1 and CDR2 are LGHDT and YNNKEL (reference sequence). The CDR3 reads CASSQDLGTSGGAGDTQYF. Here the CDR3 DNA reads TGTGCCAGCAGCCAAGATCTTGGGACTAGCGGGGGGGCGGGAGATACGCAGTATTTT.

The chain uses TRBV3-1 and TRBJ2-5; perhaps D is TRBD1 or TRBD2 (6 bases each). Trimming shortened V by 3 bases and J by 1 base, and 12 bases separated the two germline ends. Per germline, CDR1 LGHDT and CDR2 YNNKEL (reference sequence). This CDR3 comprises 15 residues. In DNA form, the CDR3 reads TGTGCCAGCAGCCAGCTAAAGGGGGGCCAAGAGACCCAGTACTTC. It translates to CASSQLKGGQETQYF.

This clonotype was observed a handful of times. The chain combines TRBV19 with TRBJ2-7; TRBD1 matches at 10 bases. In germline, CDR1 is LNHDA, CDR2 SQIVND (reference sequence). This CDR3 comprises 16 residues. The J segment lost 6 bases and the V segment lost 2 bases, leaving 10 bases of the junction unmatched. CDR3 DNA: TGTGCCAGTAGTATACAGTGGGACAGGGGAGCACCCGAGCAGTACTTC. This gives the protein CASSIQWDRGAPEQYF.

This clonotype showed up many times. The CDR3 DNA sequence: TGTGCCAGCAGCTTCCGGTCTGACACCGGGGAGCTGTTTTTT. As protein: CASSFRSDTGELFF. The rearrangement uses TRBV7-8 and TRBJ2-2; D remains ambiguous. V gave up 3 bases and J gave up 3 bases, with 8 bases separating them. Looked up from germline, CDR1 is SGHVS and CDR2 is FQNEAQ. This CDR3 region has 14 residues.

The table lists this clonotype with a few counts. V usage is TRBV5-4 and J usage is TRBJ2-3; 7 bases line up with TRBD2. CDR3 length: 16 amino acids. Trimming at V came to 4 bases and at J to 0 bases, leaving 8 bases not matched to a gene. Germline V CDR1 and CDR2: SGHNT, YYREEE (reference sequence). CDR3 sequence (DNA): TGTGCCAGCAGCCCGATGGGCGGGGGAAGCACAGATACGCAGTATTTT. This encodes CASSPMGGGSTDTQYF. Complete variable domain (other parts from reference TRBV5-4 and TRBJ2-3): ETGVTQSPTHLIKTRGQQVTLRCSSQSGHNTVSWYQQALGQGPQFIFQYYREEENGRGNFPPRFSGLQFPNYSSELNVNALELDDSALYLCASSPMGGGSTDTQYFGPGTRLTVL.

This clonotype has a handful of counts. DNA of the CDR3: TGTGCCAGCAGTTCCCAGGGCTATAGCAATCAGCCCCAGCATTTT. It encodes CASSSQGYSNQPQHF. The chain couples TRBV27 to TRBJ1-5; perhaps TRBD1 as D (5 bases). Trimming removed 4 bases at V and 0 bases at J, with 10 bases between. Germline V gene lookup returns CDR1 MNHEY and CDR2 SMNVEV (reference sequence). CDR3 size: 15 residues.

V and J are TRBV20-1 and TRBJ2-7; possible D gene TRBD2, 6 bases. The CDR3 is made up of 14 amino acids. Per the germline V gene, CDR1 is DFQATT and CDR2 is SNEGSKA (reference sequence). Trimming removed 6 bases from V and 0 bases from J, with 15 bases in between. CDR3 nucleotide sequence: TGCAGTGCCCGGGACTGGAATTCCTCCTACGAGCAGTACTTC. Translation gives CSARDWNSSYEQYF.

This clonotype was seen a few times. V gene TRBV6-6 combines with J gene TRBJ2-3; tentatively, D is TRBD2 (6 bases). The length of the CDR3 is 15 residues. CDR1 is MNHNY, CDR2 SVGAGI, per germline (reference sequence). The V end was cut by 1 base, the J end by 1 base, with 9 bases between. The CDR3 here is CASSYLRLGTDTQYF. CDR3 sequence (DNA): TGTGCCAGCAGTTACTTGCGACTAGGCACAGATACGCAGTATTTT.